Listed below are T cell receptor beta chains from one sample, sequenced in a study of cytomegalovirus exposure and HLA in healthy donors. Assay: immunoSEQ multiplex PCR; the TCRdb copy retains only in-frame clones and omits some. The top ten hold 3.4% of the sample, which has about 190,000 clones, 81% seen once. The sequencing input was PBMCs. The receptors shown here come from a man aged 40-50 years in good health and CMV-seropositive. Both conserved end residues are part of each CDR3. A D gene is named only where the DNA matches it firmly. The listing skips clone size in some rows; elsewhere it reads once, few, many or a size class.

clone_size	d_call	v_call	j_call	cdr3_aa	cdr3_nt
NA	TRBD2	TRBV7-2	TRBJ2-3	CASSPRTSGRTDTQYF	TGTGCCAGCAGCCCGCGGACTAGCGGCCGCACAGATACGCAGTATTTT
NA	NA	TRBV25-1	TRBJ1-4	CASSDPTRGGTNEKLFF	TGTGCCAGCAGTGATCCCACAAGAGGGGGAACAAATGAAAAACTGTTTTTT
NA	TRBD1	TRBV19	TRBJ2-7	CASSGTGGRYEQYF	TGTGCCAGTAGTGGGACAGGGGGGCGCTACGAGCAGTACTTC
many	NA	TRBV5-1	TRBJ2-7	CASSLTGAYEQYF	TGCGCCAGCAGCTTAACGGGAGCCTACGAGCAGTACTTC
few	TRBD1	TRBV4-2	TRBJ1-4	CASSPDRGLGEKLFF	TGTGCCAGCAGTCCCGACAGGGGGCTGGGTGAAAAACTGTTTTTT
NA	NA	TRBV5-1	TRBJ2-3	CASSFGRATDTQYF	TGCGCCAGCAGCTTTGGCAGGGCGACAGATACGCAGTATTTT
NA	TRBD2	TRBV11-1	TRBJ2-2	CASSLEAGPTGELFF	TGTGCCAGCAGCTTAGAAGCGGGACCTACCGGGGAGCTGTTTTTT
NA	TRBD1	TRBV2	TRBJ1-4	CASSEFRGRQEKLFF	TGTGCCAGCAGTGAATTTAGGGGGCGACAGGAAAAACTGTTTTTT
NA	NA	TRBV4-1	TRBJ2-2	CASSQDELAGELFF	TGCGCCAGCAGCCAAGATGAGCTAGCGGGGGAGCTGTTTTTT
NA	TRBD2	TRBV7-9	TRBJ2-2	CASSPPGLAAYHGELFF	TGTGCCAGCAGCCCCCCCGGACTAGCCGCCTACCACGGGGAGCTGTTTTTT
NA	NA	TRBV7-6	TRBJ2-5	CASSSEETQYF	TGTGCCAGCAGCTCAGAAGAGACCCAGTACTTC